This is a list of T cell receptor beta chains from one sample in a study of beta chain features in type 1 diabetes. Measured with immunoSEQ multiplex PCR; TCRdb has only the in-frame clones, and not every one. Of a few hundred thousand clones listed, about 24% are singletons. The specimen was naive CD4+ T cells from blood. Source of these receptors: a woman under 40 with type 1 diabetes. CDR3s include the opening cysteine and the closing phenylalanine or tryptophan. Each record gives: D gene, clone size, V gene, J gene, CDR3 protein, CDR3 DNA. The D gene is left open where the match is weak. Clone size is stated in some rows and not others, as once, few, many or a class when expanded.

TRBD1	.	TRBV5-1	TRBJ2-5	CASSLTTGNPETQYF	TGCGCCAGCAGCTTGACGACAGGGAACCCAGAGACCCAGTACTTC
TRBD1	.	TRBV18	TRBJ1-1	CASDRTGVVNTEAFF	TGTGCCAGCGATAGAACAGGGGTGGTGAACACTGAAGCTTTCTTT
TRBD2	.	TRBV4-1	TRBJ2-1	CASSHPGTSGHNEQFF	TGCGCCAGCAGCCACCCGGGGACTAGCGGACACAATGAGCAGTTCTTC
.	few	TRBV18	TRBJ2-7	CASSPSQGYEQYF	TGTGCCAGCTCACCGTCACAGGGCTACGAGCAGTACTTC
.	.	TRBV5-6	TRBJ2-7	CASSGRGRSDEQYF	TGTGCCAGCAGCGGCAGGGGCCGCTCGGACGAGCAGTACTTC
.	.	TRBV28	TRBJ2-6	CASSSHAQEGISGANVLTF	TGTGCCAGCAGTTCTCACGCACAGGAGGGCATTTCTGGGGCCAACGTCCTGACTTTC
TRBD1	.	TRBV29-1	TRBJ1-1	CSALQGGNTEAFF	TGCAGCGCCCTTCAGGGGGGGAACACTGAAGCTTTCTTT
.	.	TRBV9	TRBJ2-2	CASSVGSSGELFF	TGTGCCAGCAGCGTAGGGAGCTCCGGGGAGCTGTTTTTT
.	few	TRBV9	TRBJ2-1	CASSVYGSNEQFF	TGTGCCAGCAGCGTATACGGGAGTAACGAGCAGTTCTTC
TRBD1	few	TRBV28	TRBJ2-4	CASSPPTGIGNIQYF	TGTGCCAGCAGTCCCCCGACAGGGATAGGGAACATTCAGTACTTC
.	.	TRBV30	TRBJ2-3	CAWSVSGTDTQYF	TGTGCCTGGAGTGTAAGCGGCACAGATACGCAGTATTTT
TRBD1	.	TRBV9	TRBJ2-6	CASSAGQVSGANVLTF	TGTGCCAGCAGCGCGGGACAGGTCTCTGGGGCCAACGTCCTGACTTTC
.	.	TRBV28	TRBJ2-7	CASILPNGERSFEQYF	TGTGCCAGCATCCTACCCAATGGGGAGCGCTCGTTCGAGCAGTACTTC
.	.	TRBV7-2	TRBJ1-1	CASSPWRGPNTEAFF	TGTGCCAGCAGCCCCTGGAGGGGCCCGAACACTGAAGCTTTCTTT
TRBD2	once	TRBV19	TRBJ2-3	CASSILAGGPTDTQYF	TGTGCCAGTAGTATACTCGCGGGAGGGCCGACAGATACGCAGTATTTT
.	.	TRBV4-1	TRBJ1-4	CASSQGLGARGEKLFF	TGCGCCAGCAGCCAAGGGTTGGGGGCACGGGGTGAAAAACTGTTTTTT
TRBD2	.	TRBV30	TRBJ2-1	CACGRPAYNEQFF	TGTGCCTGCGGGAGGCCTGCCTACAATGAGCAGTTCTTC
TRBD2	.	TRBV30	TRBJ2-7	CAWSPTSGIPVLYEQYF	TGTGCCTGGAGTCCGACTAGCGGGATCCCGGTTCTATACGAGCAGTACTTC
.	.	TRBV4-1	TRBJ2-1	CASSQDTGIGIF	TGCGCCAGCAGCCAAGATACAGGGATAGGGATCTTC
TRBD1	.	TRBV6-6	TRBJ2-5	CASSGTGFIQETQYF	TGTGCCAGCAGTGGGACAGGGTTTATCCAAGAGACCCAGTACTTC
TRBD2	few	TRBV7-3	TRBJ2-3	CASSTSGRETDTQYF	TGTGCCAGCAGCACTAGCGGGAGGGAGACAGATACGCAGTATTTT
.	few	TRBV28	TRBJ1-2	CASSSVPEGTYGYTF	TGTGCCAGCAGTTCCGTCCCAGAGGGTACCTATGGCTACACCTTC
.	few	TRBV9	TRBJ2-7	CASSVGVEEYEQYF	TGTGCCAGCAGCGTAGGAGTCGAAGAGTACGAGCAGTACTTC
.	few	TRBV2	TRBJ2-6	CASSAVPEGRAF	TGTGCCAGCAGTGCGGTACCCGAGGGAAGGGCTTTC
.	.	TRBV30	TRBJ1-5	CAWSLNQPQHF	TGTGCCTGGAGCCTTAATCAGCCCCAGCATTTT
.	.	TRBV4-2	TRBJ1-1	CASSQVGGALNTEAFF	TGTGCCAGCAGCCAAGTGGGAGGAGCCCTGAACACTGAAGCTTTCTTT
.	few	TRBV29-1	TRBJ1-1	CSVDIQVNTEAFF	TGCAGCGTTGATATACAGGTTAACACTGAAGCTTTCTTT
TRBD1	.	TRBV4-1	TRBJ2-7	CASSREGQGPPYEQYF	TGCGCCAGCAGCCGGGAGGGACAGGGGCCTCCCTACGAGCAGTACTTC
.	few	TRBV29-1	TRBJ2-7	CSVPKGLTHEQYF	TGCAGCGTTCCCAAGGGGCTGACCCACGAGCAGTACTTC
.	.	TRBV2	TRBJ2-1	CASGRLDEQFF	TGTGCCAGCGGGCGTTTGGATGAGCAGTTCTTC
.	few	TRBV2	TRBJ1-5	CASSEYTQSNQPQHF	TGTGCCAGCAGTGAGTACACCCAGAGCAATCAGCCCCAGCATTTT
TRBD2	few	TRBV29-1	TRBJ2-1	CSVGAGTSAGEQFF	TGCAGCGTTGGAGCCGGGACTAGCGCGGGTGAGCAGTTCTTC
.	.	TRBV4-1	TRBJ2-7	CASSQPGGRAPYEQYF	TGCGCCAGCAGCCAACCCGGTGGCAGGGCTCCTTACGAGCAGTACTTC
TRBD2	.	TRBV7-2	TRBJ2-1	CASSLSGSSYNEQFF	TGTGCCAGCAGCCTTAGCGGGAGCTCCTACAATGAGCAGTTCTTC
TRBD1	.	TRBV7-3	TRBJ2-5	CASSLGDREQETQYF	TGTGCCAGCAGCTTAGGTGACAGGGAACAGGAGACCCAGTACTTC
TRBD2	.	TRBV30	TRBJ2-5	CAWSLAGGIKTQYF	TGTGCCTGGAGTTTAGCGGGAGGGATTAAGACCCAGTACTTC
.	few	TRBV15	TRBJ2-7	CATSRGPQGQYF	TGTGCCACCAGCAGAGGCCCCCAGGGGCAGTACTTC
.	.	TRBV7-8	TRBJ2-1	CASGAAQRSEQFF	TGTGCCAGTGGAGCGGCCCAAAGGTCTGAGCAGTTCTTC
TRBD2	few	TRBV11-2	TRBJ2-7	CASSLDASSGNHEQYF	TGTGCCAGCAGCTTAGATGCGTCTAGCGGGAACCACGAGCAGTACTTC
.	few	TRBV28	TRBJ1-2	CASSWGQGYTF	TGTGCCAGCAGTTGGGGACAAGGCTACACCTTC
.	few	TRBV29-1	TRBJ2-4	CSVGAEGVNIQYF	TGCAGCGTTGGCGCCGAGGGGGTGAACATTCAGTACTTC
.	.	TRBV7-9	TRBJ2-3	CASSKGLQVADTQYF	TGTGCCAGCAGCAAGGGACTCCAGGTGGCAGATACGCAGTATTTT
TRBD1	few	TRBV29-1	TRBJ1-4	CSVGQGGEKLFF	TGCAGCGTCGGACAGGGTGGGGAAAAACTGTTTTTT
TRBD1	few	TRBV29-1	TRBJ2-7	CSALKTGSLYEQYF	TGCAGCGCCCTGAAGACAGGGAGCCTCTACGAGCAGTACTTC
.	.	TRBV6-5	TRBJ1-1	CASSYDGGATEAFF	TGTGCCAGCAGTTACGATGGGGGGGCCACTGAAGCTTTCTTT
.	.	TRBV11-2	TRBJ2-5	CASSPNQETQYF	TGTGCCAGCAGCCCTAACCAAGAGACCCAGTACTTC
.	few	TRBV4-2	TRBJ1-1	CASSQGRNTEAFF	TGTGCCAGCAGCCAGGGGAGGAACACTGAAGCTTTCTTT
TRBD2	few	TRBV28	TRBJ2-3	CASSLHAAGGKADTQYF	TGTGCCAGCAGTTTACATGCAGCGGGAGGGAAAGCAGATACGCAGTATTTT
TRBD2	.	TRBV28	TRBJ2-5	CASSLIAGGGETQYF	TGTGCCAGCAGTTTAATAGCGGGAGGGGGAGAGACCCAGTACTTC
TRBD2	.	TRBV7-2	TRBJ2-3	CASSQRESGTDTQYF	TGTGCCAGCAGCCAGCGGGAGTCGGGCACAGATACGCAGTATTTT
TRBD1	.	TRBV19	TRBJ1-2	CASSRGQIANYGYTF	TGTGCCAGTAGTAGGGGACAGATAGCTAACTATGGCTACACCTTC
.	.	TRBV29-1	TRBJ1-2	CSVASGQSLDTF	TGCAGCGTTGCGTCCGGACAGAGTCTAGACACCTTC
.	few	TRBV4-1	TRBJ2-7	CASSQEADNSYEQYF	TGCGCCAGCAGCCAAGAGGCCGACAATAGCTACGAGCAGTACTTC
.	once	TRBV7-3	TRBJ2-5	CASSRTGLQETQYF	TGTGCCAGCAGCCGAACAGGGCTTCAAGAGACCCAGTACTTC
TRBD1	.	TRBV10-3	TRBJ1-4	CAAGTGLEEKLFF	TGTGCCGCCGGGACAGGCTTGGAGGAAAAACTGTTTTTT
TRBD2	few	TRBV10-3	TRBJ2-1	CAISGASGDNEQFF	TGTGCCATCAGTGGGGCTAGCGGCGACAATGAGCAGTTCTTC
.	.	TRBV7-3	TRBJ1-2	CASTGNYGYTF	TGTGCCAGCACCGGGAACTATGGCTACACCTTC